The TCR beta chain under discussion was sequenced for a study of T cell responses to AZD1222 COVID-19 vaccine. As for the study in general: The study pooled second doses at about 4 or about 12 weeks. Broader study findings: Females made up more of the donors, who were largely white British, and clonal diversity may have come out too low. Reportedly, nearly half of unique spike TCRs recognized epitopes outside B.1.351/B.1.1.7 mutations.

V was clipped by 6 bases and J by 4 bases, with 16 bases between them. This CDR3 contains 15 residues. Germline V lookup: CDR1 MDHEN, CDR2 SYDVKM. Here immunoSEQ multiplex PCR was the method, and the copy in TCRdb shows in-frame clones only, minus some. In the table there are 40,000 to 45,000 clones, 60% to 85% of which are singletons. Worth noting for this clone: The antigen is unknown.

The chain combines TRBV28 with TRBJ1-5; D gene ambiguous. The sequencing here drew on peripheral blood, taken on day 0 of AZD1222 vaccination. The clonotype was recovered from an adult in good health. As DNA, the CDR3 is TGTGCCAGCAGGGTCCCAGACGGCTCTAATCAGCCCCAGCATTTT. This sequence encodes CASRVPDGSNQPQHF.